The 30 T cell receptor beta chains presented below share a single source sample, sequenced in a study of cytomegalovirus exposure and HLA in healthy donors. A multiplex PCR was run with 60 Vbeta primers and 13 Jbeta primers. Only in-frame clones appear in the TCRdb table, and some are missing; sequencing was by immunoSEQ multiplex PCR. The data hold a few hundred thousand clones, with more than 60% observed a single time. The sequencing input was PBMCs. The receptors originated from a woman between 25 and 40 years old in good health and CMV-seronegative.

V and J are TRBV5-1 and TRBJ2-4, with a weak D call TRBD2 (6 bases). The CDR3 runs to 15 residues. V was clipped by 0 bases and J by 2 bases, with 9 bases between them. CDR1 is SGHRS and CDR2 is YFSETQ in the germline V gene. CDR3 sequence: CASSLGGGPKNIQYF. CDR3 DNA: TGCGCCAGCAGCTTGGGTGGAGGGCCCAAAAACATTCAGTACTTC.

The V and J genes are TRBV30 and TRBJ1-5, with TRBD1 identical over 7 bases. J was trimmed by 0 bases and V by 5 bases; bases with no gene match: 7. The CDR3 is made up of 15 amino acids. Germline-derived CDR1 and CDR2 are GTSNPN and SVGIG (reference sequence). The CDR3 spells CAWGTAKHSNQPQHF. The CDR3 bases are TGTGCCTGGGGGACAGCGAAGCATAGCAATCAGCCCCAGCATTTT.

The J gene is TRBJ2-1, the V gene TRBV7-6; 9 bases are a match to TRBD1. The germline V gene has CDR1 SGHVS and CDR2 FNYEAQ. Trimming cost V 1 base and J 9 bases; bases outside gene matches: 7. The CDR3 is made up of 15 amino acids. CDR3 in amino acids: CASSLVRTGVSEQFF. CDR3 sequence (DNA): TGTGCCAGCAGCTTAGTTCGGACAGGGGTCAGTGAGCAGTTCTTC.

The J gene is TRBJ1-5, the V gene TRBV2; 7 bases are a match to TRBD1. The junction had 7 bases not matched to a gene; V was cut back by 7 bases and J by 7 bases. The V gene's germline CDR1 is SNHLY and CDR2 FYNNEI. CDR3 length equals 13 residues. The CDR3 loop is CASTRQGGQPQHF. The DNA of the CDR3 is TGTGCCAGCACCCGACAGGGTGGGCAGCCCCAGCATTTT.

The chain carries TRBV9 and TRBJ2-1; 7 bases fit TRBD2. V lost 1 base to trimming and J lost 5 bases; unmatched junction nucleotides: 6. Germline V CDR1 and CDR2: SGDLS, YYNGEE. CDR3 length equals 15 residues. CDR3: CASSVIAGLNNEQFF. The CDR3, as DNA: TGTGCCAGCAGCGTAATAGCGGGTTTAAACAATGAGCAGTTCTTC.

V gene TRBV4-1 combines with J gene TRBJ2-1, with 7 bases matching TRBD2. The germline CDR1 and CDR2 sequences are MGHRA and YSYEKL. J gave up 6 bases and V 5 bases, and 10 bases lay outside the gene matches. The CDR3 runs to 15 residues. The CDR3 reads CASSWGEGPPNEQFF. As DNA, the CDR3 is TGCGCCAGCAGCTGGGGGGAGGGCCCTCCCAATGAGCAGTTCTTC.

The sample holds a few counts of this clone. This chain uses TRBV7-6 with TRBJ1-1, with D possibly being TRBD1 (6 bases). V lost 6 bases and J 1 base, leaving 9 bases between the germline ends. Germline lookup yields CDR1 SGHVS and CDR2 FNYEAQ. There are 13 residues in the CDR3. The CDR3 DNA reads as TGTGCCAGCAGAAAGGGGGAGAACACTGAAGCTTTCTTT. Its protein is CASRKGENTEAFF.

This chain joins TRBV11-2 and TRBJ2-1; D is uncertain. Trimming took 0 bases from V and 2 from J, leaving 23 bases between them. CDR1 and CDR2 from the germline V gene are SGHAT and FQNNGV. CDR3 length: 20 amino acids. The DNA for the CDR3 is TGTGCCAGCAGCTTAGACAGCTACGTATCGGCTAGAGCGACCTACAATGAGCAGTTCTTC. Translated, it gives CASSLDSYVSARATYNEQFF.

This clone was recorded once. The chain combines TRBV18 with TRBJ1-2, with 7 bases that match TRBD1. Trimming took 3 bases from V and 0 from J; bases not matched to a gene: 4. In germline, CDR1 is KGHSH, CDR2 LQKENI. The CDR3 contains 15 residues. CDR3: CASSPFRGSNYGYTF. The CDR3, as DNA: TGTGCCAGCTCACCCTTCAGGGGGTCTAACTATGGCTACACCTTC.

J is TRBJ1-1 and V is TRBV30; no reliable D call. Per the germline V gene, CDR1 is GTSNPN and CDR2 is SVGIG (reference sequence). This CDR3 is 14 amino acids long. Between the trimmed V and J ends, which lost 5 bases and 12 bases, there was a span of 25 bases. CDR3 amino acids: CAWGDRSRGFRSFF. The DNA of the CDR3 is TGTGCCTGGGGAGACCGGTCCCGAGGGTTTAGATCTTTCTTT. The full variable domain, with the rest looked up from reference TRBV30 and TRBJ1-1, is SQTIHQWPATLVQPVGSPLSLECTVEGTSNPNLYWYRQAAGRGLQLLFYSVGIGQISSEVPQNLSASRPQDRQFILSSKKLLLSDSGFYLCAWGDRSRGFRSFFGQGTRLTVV.

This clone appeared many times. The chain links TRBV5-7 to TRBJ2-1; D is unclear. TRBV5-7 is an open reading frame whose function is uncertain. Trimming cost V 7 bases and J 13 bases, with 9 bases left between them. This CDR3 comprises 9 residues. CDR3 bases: TGTGCCAGCGAGGCGGCCCAGTTCTTC. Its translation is CASEAAQFF.

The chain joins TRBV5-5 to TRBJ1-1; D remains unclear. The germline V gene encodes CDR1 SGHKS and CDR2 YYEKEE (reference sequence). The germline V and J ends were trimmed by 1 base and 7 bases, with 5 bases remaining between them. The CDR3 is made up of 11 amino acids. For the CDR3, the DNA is TGTGCCAGCAGCTTGTTCGGTGAAGCTTTCTTT. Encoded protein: CASSLFGEAFF. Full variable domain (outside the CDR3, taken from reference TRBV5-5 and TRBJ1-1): DAGVTQSPTHLIKTRGQQVTLRCSPISGHKSVSWYQQVLGQGPQFIFQYYEKEERGRGNFPDRFSARQFPNYSSELNVNALLLGDSALYLCASSLFGEAFFGQGTRLTVV.

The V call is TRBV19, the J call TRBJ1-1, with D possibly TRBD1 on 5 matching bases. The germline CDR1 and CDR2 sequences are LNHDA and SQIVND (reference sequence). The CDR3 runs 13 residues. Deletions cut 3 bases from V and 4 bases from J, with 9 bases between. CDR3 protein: CASSMGGATEAFF. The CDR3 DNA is TGTGCCAGTAGTATGGGTGGGGCCACTGAAGCTTTCTTT.

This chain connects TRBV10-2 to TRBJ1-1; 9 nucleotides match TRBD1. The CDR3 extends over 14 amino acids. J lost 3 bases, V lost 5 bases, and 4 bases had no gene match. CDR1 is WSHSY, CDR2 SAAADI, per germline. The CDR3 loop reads CASSPGQGDTEAFF. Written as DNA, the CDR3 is TGCGCCAGCAGTCCGGGACAGGGAGACACTGAAGCTTTCTTT.

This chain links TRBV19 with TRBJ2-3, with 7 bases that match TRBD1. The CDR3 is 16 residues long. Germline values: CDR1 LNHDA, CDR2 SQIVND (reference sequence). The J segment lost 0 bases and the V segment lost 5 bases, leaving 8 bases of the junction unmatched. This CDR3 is CASSSRGQESTDTQYF. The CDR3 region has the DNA TGTGCCAGTAGTTCACGAGGACAGGAGAGCACAGATACGCAGTATTTT.

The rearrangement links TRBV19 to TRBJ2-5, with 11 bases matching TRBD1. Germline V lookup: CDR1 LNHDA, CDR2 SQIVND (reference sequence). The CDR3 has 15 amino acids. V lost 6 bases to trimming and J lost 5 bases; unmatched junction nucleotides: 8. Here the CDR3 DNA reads TGTGCCAGTAGAAAAGGACAGGGGGCTCTTGAGACCCAGTACTTC. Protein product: CASRKGQGALETQYF.

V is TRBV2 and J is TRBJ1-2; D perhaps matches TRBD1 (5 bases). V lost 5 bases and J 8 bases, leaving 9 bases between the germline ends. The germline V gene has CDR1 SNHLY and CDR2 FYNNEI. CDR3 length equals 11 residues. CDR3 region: CASSRQRGYTF. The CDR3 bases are TGTGCCAGCAGTAGACAGAGAGGCTACACCTTC.

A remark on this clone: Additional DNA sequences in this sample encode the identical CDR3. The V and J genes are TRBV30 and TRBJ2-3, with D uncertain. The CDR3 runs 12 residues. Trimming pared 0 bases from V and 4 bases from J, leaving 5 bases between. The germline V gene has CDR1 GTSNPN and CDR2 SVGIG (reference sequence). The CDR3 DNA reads TGTGCCTGGAGTGTACTGGCAGATACGCAGTATTTT. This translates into CAWSVLADTQYF.

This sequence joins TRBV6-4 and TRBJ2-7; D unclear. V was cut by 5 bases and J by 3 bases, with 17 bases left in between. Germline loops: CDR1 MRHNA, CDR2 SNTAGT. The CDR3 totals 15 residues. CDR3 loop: CASSPSGGRLYEQYF. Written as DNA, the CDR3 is TGTGCCAGCAGTCCCAGTGGTGGCAGACTCTACGAGCAGTACTTC.

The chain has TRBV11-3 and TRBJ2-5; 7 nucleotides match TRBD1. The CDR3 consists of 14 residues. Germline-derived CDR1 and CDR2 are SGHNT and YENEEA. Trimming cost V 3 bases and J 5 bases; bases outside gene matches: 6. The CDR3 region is CASSLGRGSETQYF. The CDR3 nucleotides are TGTGCCAGCAGCTTGGGCAGGGGGAGTGAGACCCAGTACTTC.

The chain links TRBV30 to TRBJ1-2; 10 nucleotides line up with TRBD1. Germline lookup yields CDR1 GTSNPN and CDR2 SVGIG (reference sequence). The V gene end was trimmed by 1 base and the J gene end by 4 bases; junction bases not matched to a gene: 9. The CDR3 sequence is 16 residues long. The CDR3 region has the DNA TGTGCCTGGAGTGCTATTACGGGACAGGGGCTCTATGGCTACACCTTC. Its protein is CAWSAITGQGLYGYTF.

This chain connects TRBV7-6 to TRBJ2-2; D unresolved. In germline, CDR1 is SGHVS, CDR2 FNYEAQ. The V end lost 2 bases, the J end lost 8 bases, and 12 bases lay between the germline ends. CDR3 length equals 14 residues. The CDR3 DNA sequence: TGTGCCAGCAGCTTAAGTCCGAGAGAAGGGGAGCTGTTTTTT. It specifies CASSLSPREGELFF.

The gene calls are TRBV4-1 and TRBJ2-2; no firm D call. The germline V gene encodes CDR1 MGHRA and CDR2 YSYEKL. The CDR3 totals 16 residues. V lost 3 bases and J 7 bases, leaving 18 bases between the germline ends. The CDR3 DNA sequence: TGCGCCAGCAGCCAGGCCCTGGCGACTTATATCGGGGAGCTGTTTTTT. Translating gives CASSQALATYIGELFF.

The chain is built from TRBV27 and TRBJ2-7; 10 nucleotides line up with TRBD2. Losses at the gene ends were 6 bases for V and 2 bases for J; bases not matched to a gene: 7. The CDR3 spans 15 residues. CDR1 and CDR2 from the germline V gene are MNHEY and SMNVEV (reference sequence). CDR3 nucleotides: TGTGCCAGCAGCTCAACAGCGGGAGGGACCTACGAGCAGTACTTC. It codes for CASSSTAGGTYEQYF.

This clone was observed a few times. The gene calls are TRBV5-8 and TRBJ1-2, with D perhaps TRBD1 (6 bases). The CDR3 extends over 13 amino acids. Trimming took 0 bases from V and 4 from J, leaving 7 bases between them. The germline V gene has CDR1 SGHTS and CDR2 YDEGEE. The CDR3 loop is CASSLVRGYGYTF. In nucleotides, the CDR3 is TGTGCCAGCAGCTTGGTCAGGGGCTATGGCTACACCTTC.

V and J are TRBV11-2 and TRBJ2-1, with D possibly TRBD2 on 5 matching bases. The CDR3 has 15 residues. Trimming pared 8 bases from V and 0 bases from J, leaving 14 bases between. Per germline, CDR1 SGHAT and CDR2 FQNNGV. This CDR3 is CASALGSVSYNEQFF. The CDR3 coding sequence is TGTGCCAGCGCGCTAGGTAGCGTCTCCTACAATGAGCAGTTCTTC.

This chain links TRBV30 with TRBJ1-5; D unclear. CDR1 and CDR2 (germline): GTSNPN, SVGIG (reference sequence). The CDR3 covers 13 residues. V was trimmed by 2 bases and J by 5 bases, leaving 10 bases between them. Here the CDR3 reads CAWSLQRDQPQHF. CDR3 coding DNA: TGTGCCTGGAGTTTGCAGCGAGATCAGCCCCAGCATTTT.

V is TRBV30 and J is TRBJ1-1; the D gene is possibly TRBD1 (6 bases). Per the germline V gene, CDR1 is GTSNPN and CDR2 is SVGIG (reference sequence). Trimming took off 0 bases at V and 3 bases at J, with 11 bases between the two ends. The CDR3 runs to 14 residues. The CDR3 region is CAWSVTEGDTEAFF. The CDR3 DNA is TGTGCCTGGAGTGTCACAGAGGGGGACACTGAAGCTTTCTTT.

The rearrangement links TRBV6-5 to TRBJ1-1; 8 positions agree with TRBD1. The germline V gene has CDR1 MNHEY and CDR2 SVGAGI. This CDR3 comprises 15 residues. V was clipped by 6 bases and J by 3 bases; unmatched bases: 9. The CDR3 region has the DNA TGTGCCAGCAGACCACAGGGGGGGGTCCACACTGAAGCTTTCTTT. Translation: CASRPQGGVHTEAFF.

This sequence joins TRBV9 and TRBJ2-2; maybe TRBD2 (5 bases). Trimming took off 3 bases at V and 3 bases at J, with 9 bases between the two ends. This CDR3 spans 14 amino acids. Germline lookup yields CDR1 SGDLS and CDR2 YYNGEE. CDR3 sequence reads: CASSEEDYTGELFF. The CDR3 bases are TGTGCCAGCAGCGAGGAGGACTACACCGGGGAGCTGTTTTTT.